This T cell receptor (beta chain) appears in the sequencing data of a study of CD8 T cells in ankylosing spondylitis. Study-wide findings and caveats: CD8+ disease-linked clones were present at relatively low frequencies in blood. Ankylosing spondylitis blood seemed to carry a telltale TCR beta motif made of fewer than ten highly homologous variants. The authors reported significant enrichment of disease-linked clones in matched ankylosing spondylitis synovial fluid.

Library preparation for TCR beta used quantitative 5'-RACE with molecular barcodes. TCRdb processed the 5' RACE reads anew with MiXCR; each CDR3 protein has one entry. The repertoire holds roughly 190,000 distinct CDR3 sequences, with roughly 12% as singletons. Deletions cut 8 bases from V and 6 bases from J, with 21 bases between. Germline V CDR1 and CDR2: GTSNPN, SVGIG (reference sequence). CDR3 size: 14 residues. This clonotype occurred a few times. Antigen: not known. The source of this sequence is a male donor with ankylosing spondylitis or in good health (not recorded which). The chain links TRBV30 to TRBJ2-3; maybe TRBD2 (7 bases). The sequenced material came from blood, either unsorted or a sorted T cell fraction (not recorded which). The CDR3 loop reads CAGGGHPFTDTQYF. The DNA of the CDR3 is TGTGCCGGGGGGGGACATCCGTTCACGGATACGCAGTATTTT.